The present TCR beta chain was sequenced within a study of shared clonotypes between healthy human individuals. The CDR3 extends over 14 amino acids. The V segment lost 3 bases and the J segment 2 bases; nucleotides outside the gene matches: 4. The germline V gene has CDR1 LNHDA and CDR2 SQIVND (reference sequence). Here immunoSEQ multiplex PCR was the method, and the copy in TCRdb shows in-frame clones only, minus some. Among 2 million to 2.5 million clones listed, approximately 94% were seen once. In the naive CD8 group, cells lacked CD45RO and were positively selected for CCR7, so terminally differentiated effector memory CD45RA+ cells were left out. To note about this clone: Other DNA sequences in the same sample also yield this CDR3.

V and J are TRBV19 and TRBJ2-7, with TRBD1 matching 7 bases. This sequence originates from a man younger than 35 in good health. The sample taken for sequencing was naive CD8+ T cells sorted from blood. This CDR3 is CASSMGQGAYEQYF. In DNA form, the CDR3 reads TGTGCCAGTAGTATGGGGCAGGGGGCCTACGAGCAGTACTTC.